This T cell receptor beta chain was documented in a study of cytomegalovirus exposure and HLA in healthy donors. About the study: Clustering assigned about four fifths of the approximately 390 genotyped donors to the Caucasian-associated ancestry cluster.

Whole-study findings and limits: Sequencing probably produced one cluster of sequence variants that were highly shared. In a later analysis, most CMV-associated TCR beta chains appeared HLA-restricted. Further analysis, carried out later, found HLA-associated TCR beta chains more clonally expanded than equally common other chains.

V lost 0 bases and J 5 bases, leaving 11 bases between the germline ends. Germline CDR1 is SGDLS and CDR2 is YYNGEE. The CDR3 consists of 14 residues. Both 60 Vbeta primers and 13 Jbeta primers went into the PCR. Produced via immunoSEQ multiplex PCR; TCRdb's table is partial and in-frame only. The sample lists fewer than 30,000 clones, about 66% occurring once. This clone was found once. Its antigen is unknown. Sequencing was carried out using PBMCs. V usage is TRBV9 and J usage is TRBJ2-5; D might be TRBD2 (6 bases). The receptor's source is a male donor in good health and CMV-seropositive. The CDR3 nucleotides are TGTGCCAGCAGCGTAGCCCCGGGGGTGGAGACCCAGTACTTC. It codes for CASSVAPGVETQYF.